These 13 T cell receptor beta chains were sequenced from one sample in a study of blood T cell repertoires in COVID-19. Repertoires were generated with immunoSEQ multiplex PCR, while TCRdb's copy carries only in-frame clones and drops some. This sample carries tens of thousands of clones, 65% to 90% of them seen once, and the ten largest clones take roughly a tenth. Sequenced input: peripheral blood. These receptors originate from a man between 65 and 85 years old with active or convalescent COVID-19.

The chain combines TRBV11-2 with TRBJ1-4; 11 positions agree with TRBD1. With 4 bases clipped from V and 7 bases from J, the junction kept 11 bases outside the gene matches. Germline assignment: CDR1 SGHAT and CDR2 FQNNGV. There are 17 residues in the CDR3. CDR3 amino acids: CASSSGQGANLGEKLFF. CDR3 DNA sequence: TGTGCCAGCAGCTCCGGACAGGGGGCCAATCTGGGTGAAAAACTGTTTTTT.

This chain uses TRBV9 with TRBJ2-1; D unresolved. Trimming shortened V by 4 bases and J by 0 bases, and 8 bases separated the two germline ends. The CDR3 consists of 14 residues. Germline CDR1 is SGDLS and CDR2 is YYNGEE. The chain's CDR3 is CASSPRVSYNEQFF. The CDR3, as DNA: TGTGCCAGCAGCCCTCGGGTCTCCTACAATGAGCAGTTCTTC.

The chain uses TRBV4-2 and TRBJ2-1; possibly TRBD2 for D (6 bases). This CDR3 contains 13 residues. Trimming cost V 5 bases and J 5 bases, with 10 bases left between them. CDR1 is LGHNA, CDR2 YNFKEQ, per germline. The CDR3 loop reads CASSSDYNNEQFF. In DNA form, the CDR3 reads TGTGCCAGCAGCTCGGACTACAACAATGAGCAGTTCTTC.

This rearrangement joins TRBV2 to TRBJ1-2; D ambiguous. Trimming shortened V by 4 bases and J by 12 bases, and 12 bases separated the two germline ends. The germline V gene encodes CDR1 SNHLY and CDR2 FYNNEI. The CDR3 length is 11 residues. The DNA of the CDR3 is TGTGCCAGCAGTGGGTGGGAGTCTAACACCTTC. This codes for CASSGWESNTF.

V is TRBV6-5 and J is TRBJ2-5, with D tentatively TRBD2 (6 bases). Germline-derived CDR1 and CDR2 are MNHEY and SVGAGI. V shed 4 bases and J shed 5 bases, with 14 bases lying between them. CDR3 length: 14 amino acids. DNA for the CDR3: TGTGCCAGCAGTTGGAGCGGGTCGAGGGAGACCCAGTACTTC. This translates into CASSWSGSRETQYF.

The CDR3 loop is CASSPTGGRNYGYTF. Written as DNA, the CDR3 is TGTGCCAGCAGTCCGACGGGGGGCAGGAACTATGGCTACACCTTC. This chain joins TRBV6-5 and TRBJ1-2; the D gene is possibly TRBD1 (6 bases). Looked up from germline, CDR1 is MNHEY and CDR2 is SVGAGI. Trimming cost V 5 bases and J 2 bases, with 15 bases left between them. This CDR3 is 15 amino acids long.

The J gene is TRBJ2-3, the V gene TRBV5-1; no clear D gene. CDR1 is SGHRS and CDR2 is YFSETQ in the germline V gene. The CDR3 loop spans 15 amino acids. V dropped 0 bases and J dropped 2 bases, with 10 bases sitting between them. CDR3 residues: CASSLGREFTDTQYF. In DNA, the CDR3 is TGCGCCAGCAGCTTGGGCCGAGAATTCACAGATACGCAGTATTTT.

This clone was observed a handful of times. V usage is TRBV6-2 or TRBV6-3 and J usage is TRBJ1-5, with D perhaps matching TRBD1 (5 bases). The CDR3 sequence is 14 residues long. Germline CDR1 and CDR2: MNHEY and SVGEGT. Trimming took off 6 bases at V and 4 bases at J, with 13 bases between the two ends. The DNA for the CDR3 is TGTGCCAGCAGCAACCAGGGATCTAATCAGCCCCAGCATTTT. Protein: CASSNQGSNQPQHF.

The V call is TRBV4-1, the J call TRBJ2-7; TRBD2 matches 9 bases. J was trimmed by 1 base and V by 4 bases; bases with no gene match: 8. The CDR3 runs 16 residues. The V gene's germline CDR1 is MGHRA and CDR2 YSYEKL. Here the CDR3 reads CASSRISGSSSYEQYF. CDR3 sequence (DNA): TGCGCCAGCAGCCGGATTAGCGGGAGTTCATCCTACGAGCAGTACTTC.

The DNA of the CDR3 is TGTGCCAGCAGCTTAACGGGCGCAGGGGTGGGGGAGCAGTTCTTC. Translating it yields CASSLTGAGVGEQFF. The chain is built from TRBV7-3 and TRBJ2-1; possibly TRBD1 for D (6 bases). This CDR3 spans 15 amino acids. Germline CDR1 and CDR2: SGHTA and FQGTGA. V gave up 0 bases and J gave up 10 bases, with 16 bases separating them.

The rearrangement joins TRBV18 to TRBJ1-5; D might be TRBD1 (5 bases). The length of the CDR3 is 14 residues. Germline V gene data show CDR1 as KGHSH and CDR2 as LQKENI. V lost 2 bases and J lost 5, with 10 bases in between. The CDR3 loop reads CASSPETDYQPQHF. DNA for the CDR3: TGTGCCAGCTCACCAGAGACAGACTATCAGCCCCAGCATTTT.

The rearrangement joins TRBV7-3 to TRBJ2-5, with D uncertain. The V end lost 2 bases, the J end lost 4 bases, and 8 bases lay between the germline ends. CDR3 length equals 13 residues. CDR1 and CDR2 from the germline V gene are SGHTA and FQGTGA. CDR3 sequence (DNA): TGTGCCAGCAGCTTAGCGCCCCTAGAGACCCAGTACTTC. It codes for CASSLAPLETQYF.

A single count supports this clone. This sequence joins TRBV7-8 and TRBJ1-4; TRBD1 is a possible D gene (6 bases). Germline loops: CDR1 SGHVS, CDR2 FQNEAQ. V was trimmed by 4 bases and J by 3 bases, leaving 15 bases between them. CDR3 length: 16 amino acids. DNA for the CDR3: TGTGCCAGCAGCTCTGGTACAGGGTGGCCTAATGAAAAACTGTTTTTT. This codes for CASSSGTGWPNEKLFF.